The TCR beta chain under discussion was sequenced for a study of blood T cell repertoires in COVID-19. In the study overall: T cells, B-cell-depleted T cells, or PBMCs supplied cDNA or gDNA.

Authors' methods: Cell counts per sample came from amplifying reference gene primers. Only in-frame clones appear in the TCRdb table, and some are missing; sequencing was by immunoSEQ multiplex PCR. V, J and clone size are those of that table, while D and trimming were read from the DNA. The sample shows around 480,000 clones, roughly 87% of them seen only once. The study recruited people aged 18 to 89 years across roughly 23 US areas. Resolution of symptoms, clearance, or two negative PCRs was present in recovered Cohort 3 donors. The source is a woman aged 18-35 years who had recovered from COVID-19. Sequenced sample: PBMCs or T cells enriched from blood (not recorded which).

CDR3 protein: CASSIGLAGIQPQHF. Here the CDR3 DNA reads TGTGCCAGTAGTATAGGCCTTGCGGGGATTCAGCCCCAGCATTTT. The chain has TRBV19 and TRBJ1-5; D unclear. Trimming removed 1 base at V and 6 bases at J, with 13 bases between. The CDR3 covers 15 residues. Germline lookup yields CDR1 LNHDA and CDR2 SQIVND (reference sequence).